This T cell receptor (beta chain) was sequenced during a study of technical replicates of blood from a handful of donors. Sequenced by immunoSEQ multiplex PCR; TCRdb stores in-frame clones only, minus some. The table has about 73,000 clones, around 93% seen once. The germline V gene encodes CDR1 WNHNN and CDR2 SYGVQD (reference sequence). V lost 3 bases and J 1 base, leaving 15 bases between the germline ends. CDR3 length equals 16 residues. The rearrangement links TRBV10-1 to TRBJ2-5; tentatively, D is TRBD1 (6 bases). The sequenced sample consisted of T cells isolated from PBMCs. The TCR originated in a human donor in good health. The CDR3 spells CASSDSGTPPQETQYF. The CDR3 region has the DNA TGCGCCAGCAGTGACTCCGGGACACCTCCCCAAGAGACCCAGTACTTC.